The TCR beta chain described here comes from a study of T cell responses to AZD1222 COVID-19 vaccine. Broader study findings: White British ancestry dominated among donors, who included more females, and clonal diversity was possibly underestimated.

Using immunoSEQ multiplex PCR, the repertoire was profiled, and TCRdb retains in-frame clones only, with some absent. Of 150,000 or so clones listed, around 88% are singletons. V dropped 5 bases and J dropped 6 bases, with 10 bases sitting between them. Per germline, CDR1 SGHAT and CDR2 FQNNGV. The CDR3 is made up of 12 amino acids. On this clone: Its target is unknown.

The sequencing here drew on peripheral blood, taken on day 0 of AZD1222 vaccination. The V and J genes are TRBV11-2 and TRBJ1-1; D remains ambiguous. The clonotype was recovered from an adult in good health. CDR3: CASSKIGSEAFF. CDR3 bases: TGTGCCAGCAGCAAGATTGGCTCTGAAGCTTTCTTT. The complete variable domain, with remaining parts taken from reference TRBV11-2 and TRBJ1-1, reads EAGVAQSPRYKIIEKRQSVAFWCNPISGHATLYWYQQILGQGPKLLIQFQNNGVVDDSQLPKDRFSAERLKGVDSTLKIQPAKLEDSAVYLCASSKIGSEAFFGQGTRLTVV.